The clone carrying this T cell receptor beta chain was seen more than once but under ten times. The trim removed 7 bases at V and 5 bases at J, leaving 12 bases unmatched. The CDR3 totals 15 residues. The V gene's germline CDR1 is SGHRS and CDR2 YFSETQ. Original processing methods: From reference gene primer amplification, estimates of nucleated cell counts were derived. Generated by immunoSEQ multiplex PCR, the TCRdb table keeps only in-frame clones and is missing some. V, J and clone size derive from that table, while D and trimming were established from the DNA sequence. The sample records approximately 150,000 clones, 88% being singletons. The data belong to a study of blood T cell repertoires in COVID-19. Study overall: Both acute and convalescent COVID-19 samples were obtained from the United States, Italy and Spain. The analysed material was cDNA or gDNA that came from T cells, B-cell-depleted T cells, or PBMCs.

The receptor's source is a woman aged 50 to 65 with acute or convalescent COVID-19. This chain connects TRBV5-1 to TRBJ2-5; 9 nucleotides line up with TRBD1. Input material: peripheral blood. CDR3 bases: TGCGCCAGCCTAGACCGGGGACAGGGATCCGAGACCCAGTACTTC. Translating gives CASLDRGQGSETQYF. The full variable domain, in which reference TRBV5-1 and TRBJ2-5 provide the parts outside the CDR3, is KAGVTQTPRYLIKTRGQQVTLSCSPISGHRSVSWYQQTPGQGLQFLFEYFSETQRNKGNFPGRFSGRQFSNSRSEMNVSTLELGDSALYLCASLDRGQGSETQYFGPGTRLLVL.